This is a list of T cell receptor beta chains from one sample in a study of OX40 agonist ivuxolimab in advanced cancers. Generated by immunoSEQ multiplex PCR, the TCRdb table keeps only in-frame clones and is missing some. The table includes approximately 58,000 clones, roughly 90% detected once. Source: CD4+ or CD8+ T cells sorted from blood, taken in a trial of the OX40 agonist ivuxolimab. The source of these receptors is an adult with an advanced solid tumor such as melanoma, head and neck, liver or kidney cancer. Both conserved end residues are part of each CDR3. D genes are given only for firm matches. Only part of the rows carry a size: once, few, many, or a class if the clone is expanded.

>TRBD1|NA|TRBV10-2|TRBJ1-1
CASRPGTATMNTEAFF
TGCGCCAGCAGACCCGGGACAGCTACAATGAACACTGAAGCTTTCTTT
>NA|NA|TRBV23-1|TRBJ1-2
CASSHSIRTNYGYTF
TGCGCCAGCAGTCATTCGATCCGAACTAACTATGGCTACACCTTC
>TRBD1|once|TRBV5-6|TRBJ1-1
CASRVGGAEAFF
TGTGCCAGCAGAGTAGGGGGCGCTGAAGCTTTCTTT
>NA|NA|TRBV7-9|TRBJ1-1
CASSSQRTELNTEAFF
TGTGCCAGCAGCTCACAACGGACAGAGTTGAACACTGAAGCTTTCTTT
>NA|once|TRBV27|TRBJ2-1
CASSSGTLSYNEQFF
TGTGCCAGCAGTTCAGGGACCCTCTCCTACAATGAGCAGTTCTTC
>TRBD2|NA|TRBV19|TRBJ2-7
CASSIAASGNYEQYF
TGTGCCAGTAGTATAGCGGCTAGCGGGAACTACGAGCAGTACTTC
>NA|once|TRBV10-3|TRBJ1-2
CAITPRRGRNYGYTF
TGTGCCATCACCCCCCGGAGGGGCAGGAACTATGGCTACACCTTC
>TRBD2|NA|TRBV5-1|TRBJ2-5
CASSRGRAYQETQYF
TGCGCCAGCAGCCGCGGGAGGGCGTACCAAGAGACCCAGTACTTC
>NA|NA|TRBV27|TRBJ1-6
CASSPTDSSYNSPLHF
TGTGCCAGCAGTCCTACCGACAGCTCCTATAATTCACCCCTCCACTTT
>NA|NA|TRBV5-1|TRBJ2-7
CASSFSGDSYEQYF
TGCGCCAGCAGCTTCTCTGGGGATTCCTACGAGCAGTACTTC
>TRBD1|NA|TRBV7-2|TRBJ1-3
CASSLGTGTGNTIYF
TGTGCCAGCAGCTTAGGGACAGGTACTGGAAACACCATATATTTT
>NA|NA|TRBV27|TRBJ2-7
CASSFEAVDEQYF
TGTGCCAGCAGTTTTGAGGCTGTCGACGAGCAGTACTTC
>NA|NA|TRBV11-1|TRBJ1-2
CASSHPPNYGYTF
TGTGCCAGCAGCCACCCGCCGAACTATGGCTACACCTTC
>NA|NA|TRBV9|TRBJ2-3
CASSVEWSGGTDTQYF
TGTGCCAGCAGCGTAGAATGGTCAGGGGGCACAGATACGCAGTATTTT
>NA|NA|TRBV27|TRBJ2-1
CASSFFGGNEQFF
TGTGCCAGCAGTTTTTTTGGGGGTAATGAGCAGTTCTTC
>TRBD2|NA|TRBV5-6|TRBJ2-5
CASMAGETERSQYF
TGTGCCAGCATGGCGGGAGAGACAGAGAGATCCCAGTACTTC
>NA|NA|TRBV11-3|TRBJ2-3
CASSLVPSGGDTQYF
TGTGCCAGCAGCTTAGTCCCTTCCGGAGGAGATACGCAGTATTTT
>TRBD1|NA|TRBV7-2|TRBJ2-7
CASSPDRGPAYEQYF
TGTGCCAGCAGCCCCGACAGGGGACCCGCTTACGAGCAGTACTTC
>NA|few|TRBV4-1|TRBJ2-7
CASSQPGSSYEQYF
TGCGCCAGCAGCCAGCCAGGTTCGTCCTACGAGCAGTACTTC
>NA|NA|TRBV11-2|TRBJ2-2
CASRGTNTGELFF
TGTGCCAGCAGAGGAACGAACACCGGGGAGCTGTTTTTT
>NA|NA|TRBV4-1|TRBJ2-7
CASSQDYSGSYEQYF
TGCGCCAGCAGCCAAGATTATAGCGGATCCTACGAGCAGTACTTC
>NA|NA|TRBV5-6|TRBJ1-1
CASSFGPGGSFF
TGTGCCAGCAGCTTCGGACCGGGGGGTTCTTTCTTT
>NA|NA|TRBV29-1|TRBJ1-1
CSVGDLNTEAFF
TGCAGCGTTGGGGACCTGAACACTGAAGCTTTCTTT
>TRBD1|NA|TRBV10-3|TRBJ2-1
CAISAPGTGNNEQFF
TGTGCCATCAGTGCTCCCGGGACAGGAAACAATGAGCAGTTCTTC
>NA|NA|TRBV4-2|TRBJ2-4
CASSQETSSHGRTYF
TGTGCCAGCAGCCAAGAAACTAGCTCCCATGGGCGTACGTACTTC
>NA|NA|TRBV10-3|TRBJ2-1
CAISTPWVGPFNEQFF
TGTGCCATCAGTACCCCCTGGGTGGGACCTTTCAATGAGCAGTTCTTC
>TRBD2|NA|TRBV7-8|TRBJ2-1
CASSLSPTSANYNEQFF
TGTGCCAGCAGCTTAAGCCCCACTAGCGCAAACTACAATGAGCAGTTCTTC
>TRBD1|NA|TRBV6-5|TRBJ2-7
CASSAGTGIYEQYF
TGTGCCAGCAGCGCAGGGACAGGGATCTACGAGCAGTACTTC